This TCR beta chain derives from a study of siplizumab effects on memory and regulatory T cells (dated by TCRdb to the late 2010s). Regarding the complete study: The effect of the anti-CD2 antibody siplizumab on alloreactive T-cell subsets was examined in allogeneic mixed lymphocyte reactions constructed from human PBMCs. On the study overall, not on this receptor specifically: Among mappable alloreactive CD4+ clones, the Treg-derived fraction averaged approximately 69% with siplizumab versus roughly 30% in control reactions. No functional confirmation was obtained for the suppressive function of proliferating Tregs from siplizumab cultures. Unstimulated naive T cells appeared to be more diverse than memory T cells, and naive cells seemed to make a substantial contribution to the alloresponse. Roughly 75-96% of proliferating CD4+ or CD8+ clones could not be assigned a naive or memory phenotype. The cumulative frequency of alloreactive sequences traceable to unstimulated CD4+ memory T cells was significantly reduced by siplizumab. Because sequences at frequencies below about 10^-5 were poorly captured, only a minor fraction of alloreactive clones could be mapped back to unstimulated subsets.

Library creation used the immunoSEQ multiplex PCR assay. Approximately 93,000 TCR templates per sample were assayed by the deep sequencing platform. Genomic DNA extracted from sorted T cells was used for TCRbeta CDR3 sequencing. Concerning the study's data processing: The R programming language was used for clonal analysis of the TCRbeta CDR3 data. Alloreactive CD4+ and CD8+ clones were defined by comparing unstimulated samples with post-reaction CFSE-low samples. Regulatory or non-regulatory origin was assigned to alloreactive CD4+ clones by matching of sequences to sorted unstimulated Treg and non-Treg repertoires. Entries here come from immuneACCESS through TCRdb and include only in-frame sequences with V and J called. Some clones fail to appear in such tables; in the studies checked, an unresolved V gene covers under half of the shortfall, and the cause of the remainder is unknown. The V and J calls and clone size are taken from that table; D and trimming were inferred from the DNA. For this sample the table gives about 75,000 clones, of which roughly 93% were detected only once. Less than 5.5% of the sample comes from the top ten.

TCRbeta CDR3 sequencing was performed on sorted unstimulated T cells and on proliferating T cells recovered from mixed lymphocyte reactions. Fresh whole blood from approximately ten HLA-typed healthy donors was used to isolate PBMCs. Trimmed from V: 5 bases; trimmed from J: 1 base; junction bases lacking a gene match: 4. CDR1 and CDR2 are drawn from the germline V gene: MNHEY, SVGAGI. The CDR3 numbers 15 residues from cysteine through phenylalanine. Only the CDR3 DNA stays, 45 bases, in frame from base 1. Turning to this clone: What this receptor recognizes is not known. Base qualities are not at hand, and no much larger clone is one base apart.

The chain joins TRBV6-5 to TRBJ2-5; the junction holds 10 bases that match TRBD2. The specimen sequenced was CD8+ T cells sorted from blood. The sequence was collected from a human donor in good health. At the DNA level, the sequence is TGTGCCAGCAGTCTAGTAGCGGGGGGCCAAGAGACCCAGTACTTC. Its protein reads: CASSLVAGGQETQYF.